These 4 T cell receptor beta chains share one sample of origin, sequenced in a study of T cell responses to AZD1222 COVID-19 vaccine. This table comes from immunoSEQ multiplex PCR, and its TCRdb copy is limited to in-frame clones, with some not included. The table records 75,000 to 85,000 clones, around 88% of them present only once. Specimen: peripheral blood, collected 28 days after the second AZD1222 dose. These receptors all stem from an adult who received the AZD1222 COVID-19 vaccine.

The chain recombines TRBV11-2 with TRBJ1-2; 10 bases match TRBD1. The ends lost 6 bases at V and 4 bases at J; junction bases unmatched: 8. Germline assignment: CDR1 SGHAT and CDR2 FQNNGV. The CDR3 has 15 residues. The CDR3 nucleotides read TGTGCCAGCAGTCCGACGGGACAGGGGTTCTATGGCTACACCTTC. Translated: CASSPTGQGFYGYTF.

This sequence joins TRBV9 and TRBJ1-3; maybe TRBD1 (5 bases). The CDR3 is 14 amino acids. Trimming removed 3 bases at V and 4 bases at J, with 11 bases between. Per germline, CDR1 SGDLS and CDR2 YYNGEE. This chain's CDR3 is CASSAGVFGNTIYF. The CDR3, as DNA: TGTGCCAGCAGCGCGGGGGTTTTCGGAAACACCATATATTTT.

The chain carries TRBV4-3 and TRBJ1-2; D not certain. Looked up from germline, CDR1 is LGHNA and CDR2 is YSLEER. V shed 0 bases and J shed 1 base, with 18 bases lying between them. The CDR3 sequence is 18 residues long. CDR3 sequence: CASSQDRGSLSHNYGYTF. The CDR3 bases are TGCGCCAGCAGCCAAGATCGTGGCAGCCTTTCCCATAACTATGGCTACACCTTC.

The chain links TRBV19 to TRBJ2-7; TRBD2 matches 12 bases. The CDR3 totals 15 residues. CDR1 LNHDA and CDR2 SQIVND come from the germline V gene (reference sequence). J lost 3 bases, V lost 5 bases, and 5 bases had no gene match. The CDR3 protein is CASSVGLAGIYEQYF. The CDR3 DNA follows: TGTGCCAGTAGTGTAGGACTAGCGGGGATCTACGAGCAGTACTTC.